The TCR beta chain described here comes from a study of regulatory T cells in long-lasting Graves disease. Study summary: The criterion for persistent Graves' disease was over 5 years of antithyroid drugs with positive TSH receptor antibodies.

The germline V gene has CDR1 SGHAT and CDR2 FQNNGV. J gave up 3 bases and V 6 bases, and 5 bases lay outside the gene matches. This CDR3 comprises 15 residues. The TCR beta library used iRepertoire HTBI primers with Arm-PCR amplification of CDR3. TCRdb passed the multiplex PCR reads through MiXCR, listing each CDR3 protein once. The table shows about 430,000 distinct CDR3 sequences, with 21% occurring only once. This clonotype was counted a single time. Time point meaning: persistent/refractory GD, antithyroid drugs over 5 years with positive TRAb. From RNA extracted from PBMCs, the TCR library was made.

The genes are TRBV11-2 and TRBJ2-3, with TRBD2 identical over 11 bases. The input for sequencing was peripheral blood mononuclear cells (PBMCs), taken when the disease was refractory, from a patient treated with antithyroid drugs. The receptor was isolated from a female donor with Graves disease. This CDR3 reads CASRMTSGKTDTQYF. DNA for the CDR3: TGTGCCAGCAGGATGACTAGCGGGAAGACAGATACGCAGTATTTT.